This TCR beta chain was recovered during a study of T cell changes during pregnancy in multiple sclerosis. Libraries were prepared by immunoSEQ multiplex PCR; TCRdb keeps only in-frame clonotypes and omits some of them. The sample consists of 60,000 or so clones, 75% to 95% of them appearing once. Per germline, CDR1 SGHVS and CDR2 FQNEAQ. The CDR3 sequence is 16 residues long. V was clipped by 3 bases and J by 0 bases, with 13 bases between them. The clonotype originates from a female donor with multiple sclerosis, enrolled in a pregnancy study. This chain links TRBV7-8 with TRBJ2-3; D might be TRBD2 (6 bases). The sample was peripheral blood, taken before pregnancy. The chain's CDR3 is CASSFGTAPSTDTQYF. The CDR3 DNA reads TGTGCCAGCAGCTTCGGGACTGCCCCTAGCACAGATACGCAGTATTTT. The entire variable domain, with the rest obtained from reference TRBV7-8 and TRBJ2-3, is as follows: GAGVSQSPRYKVAKRGQDVALRCDPISGHVSLFWYQQALGQGPEFLTYFQNEAQLDKSGLPSDRFFAERPEGSVSTLKIQRTQQEDSAVYLCASSFGTAPSTDTQYFGPGTRLTVL.